This record looks at one T cell receptor (beta chain) sequence and its context. This specimen comes from a study of blood T cell repertoires in COVID-19. About the study: Some COVID-19 samples were acute and others convalescent; all came from the United States, Italy and Spain. The cDNA or gDNA used as material had been derived from T cells, B-cell-depleted T cells, or PBMCs.

Germline trimming cut 6 bases from V and 0 bases from J; bases unmatched to any gene: 3. Looked up from germline, CDR1 is MNHEY and CDR2 is SMNVEV (reference sequence). The CDR3 is 16 residues long. Original methodology: Amplification of reference gene primers provided the estimated nucleated cell counts. Sequencing was performed with immunoSEQ multiplex PCR; in TCRdb, only in-frame clones are kept and a portion is missing. The V and J calls and clone size were taken over from that table, and D and trimming were inferred from the DNA. The data hold 55,000 to 70,000 clones, with roughly 80% observed a single time.

The TCR comes from a woman older than 75 with acute or convalescent COVID-19. The chain couples TRBV27 to TRBJ2-1, with TRBD2 matching over 12 bases. Source material: peripheral blood. CDR3 in DNA: TGTGCCAGCAGAACTAGCGGGGGGAGCTCCTACAATGAGCAGTTCTTC. This translates into CASRTSGGSSYNEQFF.